This T cell receptor (beta chain) comes out of a study of T-cell reconstitution after alpha-beta-depleted transplantation in children. This clonotype was counted a few times. Unique molecular identifiers were incorporated when the TCRbeta library was constructed. TCRdb reanalysed the PCR reads using MiXCR and keeps one entry per CDR3 protein. In the table there are under 350,000 distinct CDR3 sequences, about 10% of which are singletons. This TCR came from a human donor who donated a stem cell graft to a child with SCID. The sequences come from PBMCs from the stem cell graft donor, collected from the stem cell graft.

This chain's CDR3 is CASSWTGVPPADTQYF. DNA of the CDR3: TGTGCCAGCAGTTGGACAGGGGTCCCTCCGGCAGATACGCAGTATTTT. The chain recombines TRBV12-3 or TRBV12-4 with TRBJ2-3; TRBD1 matches 9 bases. The CDR3 length is 16 residues. V lost 4 bases to trimming and J lost 4 bases; unmatched junction nucleotides: 9.